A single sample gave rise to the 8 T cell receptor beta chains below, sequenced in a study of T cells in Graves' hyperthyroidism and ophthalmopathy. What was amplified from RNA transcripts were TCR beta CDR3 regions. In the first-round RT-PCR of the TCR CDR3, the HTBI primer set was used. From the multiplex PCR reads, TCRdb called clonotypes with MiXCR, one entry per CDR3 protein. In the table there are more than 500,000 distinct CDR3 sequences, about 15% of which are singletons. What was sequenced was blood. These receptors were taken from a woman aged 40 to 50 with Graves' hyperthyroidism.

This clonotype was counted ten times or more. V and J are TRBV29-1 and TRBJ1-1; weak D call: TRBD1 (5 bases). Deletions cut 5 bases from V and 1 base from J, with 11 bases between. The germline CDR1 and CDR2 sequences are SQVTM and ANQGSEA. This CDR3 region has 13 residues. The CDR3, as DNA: TGCAGCGTTCCAGACAGCCGGAACACTGAAGCTTTCTTT. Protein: CSVPDSRNTEAFF.

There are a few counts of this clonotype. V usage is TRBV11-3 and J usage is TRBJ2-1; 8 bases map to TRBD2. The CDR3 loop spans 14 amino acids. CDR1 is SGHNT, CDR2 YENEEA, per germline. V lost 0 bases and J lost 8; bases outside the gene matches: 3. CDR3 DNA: TGTGCCAGCAGCTTAGAAGCGGGAGTAGATGAGCAGTTCTTC. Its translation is CASSLEAGVDEQFF.

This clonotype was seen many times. CDR3 loop: CASSIAPSGTEAFF. CDR3 bases: TGTGCCAGCAGCATTGCCCCGTCGGGAACTGAAGCTTTCTTT. The rearrangement uses TRBV7-2 and TRBJ1-1; D gene unclear. With 5 bases removed from V and 5 bases from J, the gap between germline ends came to 15 bases. The CDR3 is 14 amino acids. The germline V gene has CDR1 SGHTA and CDR2 FQGNSA.

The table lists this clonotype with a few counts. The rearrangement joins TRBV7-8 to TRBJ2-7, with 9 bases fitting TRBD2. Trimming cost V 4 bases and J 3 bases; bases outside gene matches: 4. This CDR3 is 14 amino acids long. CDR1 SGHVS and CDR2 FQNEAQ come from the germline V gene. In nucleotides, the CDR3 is TGTGCCAGCAGCTACGAGACTAGCGGCTACGAGCAGTACTTC. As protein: CASSYETSGYEQYF.

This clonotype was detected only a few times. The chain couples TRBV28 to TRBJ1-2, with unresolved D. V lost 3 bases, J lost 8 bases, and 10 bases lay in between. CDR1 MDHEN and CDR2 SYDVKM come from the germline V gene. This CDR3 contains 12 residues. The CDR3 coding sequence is TGTGCCAGCAGTTTTAAGGGTGGGGGCTACACCTTC. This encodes CASSFKGGGYTF.

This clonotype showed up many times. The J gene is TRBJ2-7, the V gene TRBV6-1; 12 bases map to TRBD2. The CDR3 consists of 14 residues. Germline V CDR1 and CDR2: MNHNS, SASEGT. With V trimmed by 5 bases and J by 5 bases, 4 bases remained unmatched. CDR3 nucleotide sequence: TGTGCCAGCAGTCCCGGACTAGCGGGAAACGAGCAGTACTTC. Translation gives CASSPGLAGNEQYF.

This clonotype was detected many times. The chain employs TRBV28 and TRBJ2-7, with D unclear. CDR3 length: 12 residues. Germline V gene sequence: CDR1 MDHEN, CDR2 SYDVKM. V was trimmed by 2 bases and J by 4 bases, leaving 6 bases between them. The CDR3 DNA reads TGTGCCAGCAGTTTAATCCCTTACGAGCAGTACTTC. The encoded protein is CASSLIPYEQYF.

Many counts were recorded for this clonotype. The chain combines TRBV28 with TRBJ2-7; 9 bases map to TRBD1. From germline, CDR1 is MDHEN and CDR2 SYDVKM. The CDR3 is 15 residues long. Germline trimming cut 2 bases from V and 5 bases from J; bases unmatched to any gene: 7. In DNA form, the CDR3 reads TGTGCCAGCAGTTTAGCGGGACAGGGTACCCACGAGCAGTACTTC. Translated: CASSLAGQGTHEQYF. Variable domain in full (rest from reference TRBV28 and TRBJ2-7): DVKVTQSSRYLVKRTGEKVFLECVQDMDHENMFWYRQDPGLGLRLIYFSYDVKMKEKGDIPEGYSVSREKKERFSLILESASTNQTSMYLCASSLAGQGTHEQYFGPGTRLTVT.